This T cell receptor (beta chain) was retrieved from a study of blood T cell repertoires in COVID-19. Study overall: Acute and convalescent COVID-19 samples came from the United States, Italy and Spain. The cDNA or gDNA used as material had been derived from T cells, B-cell-depleted T cells, or PBMCs.

Original methodology: Cell counts per sample came from amplifying reference gene primers. Sequencing was performed with immunoSEQ multiplex PCR; in TCRdb, only in-frame clones are kept and a portion is missing. V, J and clone size are those of that table, while D and trimming were read from the DNA. The data hold some 130,000 clones, with more than 70% observed a single time. The sequenced sample was peripheral blood. The source of this sequence is a woman in her twenties or thirties who had recovered from COVID-19.

CDR3 nucleotide sequence: TGTGCCAGCAGCCCGCTCCGGGATAATTCACCCCTCCACTTT. Translated, it gives CASSPLRDNSPLHF. The chain combines TRBV5-6 with TRBJ1-6; no clear D. The CDR3 sequence is 14 residues long. V gave up 4 bases and J gave up 5 bases, with 10 bases separating them. CDR1 SGHDT and CDR2 YYEEEE come from the germline V gene.